This TCR beta chain was captured in a study of blood T cell repertoires in COVID-19. Study as a whole: The United States, Italy and Spain supplied acute and convalescent COVID-19 samples. T cells, B-cell-depleted T cells, or PBMCs supplied cDNA or gDNA.

Recovered status applied to Cohort 3 donors who had two consecutive negative PCRs. It also applied to those with clearance or with symptom resolution. Germline V CDR1 and CDR2: SGHRS, YFSETQ. This CDR3 has 13 residues. The V gene lost 0 bases and the J gene lost 4 bases, with 8 bases spanning the gap. Study processing details: By means of reference gene primer amplification, nucleated cell counts were estimated. Sequencing used immunoSEQ multiplex PCR; TCRdb keeps in-frame clones, though not all of them. The DNA gave D and trimming, while V, J and clone size come from that table. The sample includes around 370,000 clones, 85% to 90% of them seen just once.

This TCR came from a woman aged 18-35 years who had recovered from COVID-19. V gene TRBV5-1 combines with J gene TRBJ2-7; D is ambiguous. Sequenced sample: PBMCs or T cells enriched from blood (not recorded which). The CDR3 bases are TGCGCCAGCAGCTTGGCCGTGCAGTACGAGCAGTACTTC. Amino acid sequence: CASSLAVQYEQYF.